This TCR beta chain was obtained from a study of T cell repertoires in cytomegalovirus infection. TCRdb re-derived calls from the reads in MiXCR, one entry per CDR3 protein. This sample has some 350,000 distinct CDR3 sequences, with about 28% found just once. The germline V gene has CDR1 SGHRS and CDR2 YFSETQ. The CDR3 runs to 16 residues. V was cut by 2 bases and J by 4 bases, with 18 bases left in between. This clonotype was observed a few times. The target antigen is unknown. This chain links TRBV5-1 with TRBJ1-1; TRBD1 is a possible D gene (6 bases). The clonotype comes from a human donor in good health (CMV status not recorded). Some clones in this sample may be carry-over from other donors' samples. The sequenced sample was cultured PBMCs, obtained from culture after CMV antigen stimulation. The CDR3 DNA reads as TGCGCCAGCAGCTTATCAGGGGAGGTCATGGGCACTGAAGCTTTCTTT. This sequence encodes CASSLSGEVMGTEAFF. Using reference TRBV5-1 and TRBJ1-1 for the parts outside the CDR3, the full variable domain is KAGVTQTPRYLIKTRGQQVTLSCSPISGHRSVSWYQQTPGQGLQFLFEYFSETQRNKGNFPGRFSGRQFSNSRSEMNVSTLELGDSALYLCASSLSGEVMGTEAFFGQGTRLTVV.